Included here is one T cell receptor (beta chain) sequence, with context. Its cognate antigen is unknown. A much larger clonotype is one base distant, so this may be a read error. This sample was taken from a study of regulatory T cells in long-lasting Graves disease. Study-wide background: A definition of persistent Graves' disease required over 5 years of antithyroid drugs plus positive TSH receptor antibodies.

Study results and limitations: Persistent Graves' cases showed lower TCR diversity than newly diagnosed cases.

The time point denotes: persistent/refractory GD, antithyroid drugs over 5 years with positive TRAb. The TCR library was made from RNA extracted from PBMCs. CDR3 length equals 15 residues. Germline V CDR1 and CDR2: SNHLY, FYNNEI. Relying on iRepertoire HTBI primers and Arm-PCR of CDR3 regions, the team built TCR beta libraries. TCRdb analysed the multiplex PCR reads with MiXCR anew, one entry per CDR3 protein. Among approximately 440,000 distinct CDR3 sequences listed, roughly a quarter were seen once. This chain links TRBV2 with TRBJ1-4; D possibly corresponds to TRBD1 (6 bases). Sample: peripheral blood mononuclear cells (PBMCs), taken when the disease was refractory, from a patient treated with antithyroid drugs. The receptor's source is a female donor with Graves disease. CDR3 DNA: TGTGCCAGCAGCGAAGACGGGGGGCGCGGGGAAAAACTGTTTTTT. Translating gives CASSEDGGRGEKLFF.